One T cell receptor (beta chain) is described in this entry. Its antigen is not known. This entry belongs to a study of graft-versus-host responses after intestinal transplantation. Overall study: Among the recipients, all got anti-thymocyte globulin induction and then tacrolimus and steroids for about three years. Whole-study results and caveats: GvH clones occurred in recipient marrow; some first appeared in ileum or blood.

Sequencing used immunoSEQ multiplex PCR; TCRdb keeps in-frame clones, though not all of them. The sample lists around 76,000 clones, about 94% seen once, with around 0.57% in the top ten. CDR1 and CDR2 (germline): MGHDK, SYGVNS. The CDR3 has 14 amino acids. Trimming pared 0 bases from V and 5 bases from J, leaving 10 bases between. The receptor's source is a human donor who received an intestinal transplant. Sequenced material: unstimulated CD8+ T cells sorted from spleen or lymph node cells, taken before intestinal transplant. The chain links TRBV25-1 to TRBJ1-1; D is unresolved. For the CDR3, the DNA is TGTGCCAGCAGTGAATATGAGGTAGGGACTGAAGCTTTCTTT. This sequence encodes CASSEYEVGTEAFF.